The 25 T cell receptor beta chains in this list originate from one sample, sequenced in a study of blood T cell repertoires in COVID-19. Only in-frame clones appear in the TCRdb table, and some are missing; sequencing was by immunoSEQ multiplex PCR. Of some 87,000 clones listed, around 85% are singletons. Sequenced: peripheral blood. These receptors were taken from an elderly man with active or convalescent COVID-19.

The J gene is TRBJ1-1, the V gene TRBV28; D remains unclear. Trimming pared 6 bases from V and 0 bases from J, leaving 11 bases between. The CDR3 runs 14 residues. CDR1 is MDHEN, CDR2 SYDVKM, per germline. The CDR3 spells CASRGVRMNTEAFF. For the CDR3, the DNA is TGTGCCAGCAGGGGCGTTCGGATGAACACTGAAGCTTTCTTT.

With respect to this clone: Other nucleotide sequences from this sample produce the same CDR3. The V and J genes are TRBV18 and TRBJ2-7; possible D gene TRBD2, 6 bases. V was pared by 3 bases and J by 1 base, with 10 bases between. Germline V CDR1 and CDR2: KGHSH, LQKENI. The CDR3 totals 14 residues. This CDR3 is CASSPTGGSYEQYF. The CDR3 DNA follows: TGTGCCAGCTCACCCACAGGAGGGTCCTACGAGCAGTACTTC.

This clone was counted a few times. This rearrangement joins TRBV7-2 to TRBJ2-3; D perhaps matches TRBD2 (6 bases). V lost 1 base and J lost 6, with 14 bases in between. Germline V gene sequence: CDR1 SGHTA, CDR2 FQGNSA. The CDR3 is 15 amino acids. The CDR3 loop reads CASSLGDRGGDTQYF. CDR3 DNA: TGTGCCAGCAGCTTAGGGGACCGGGGAGGTGATACGCAGTATTTT.

The chain recombines TRBV19 with TRBJ1-2; no clear D. V shed 3 bases and J shed 1 base, with 9 bases lying between them. Germline V gives CDR1 LNHDA, CDR2 SQIVND (reference sequence). The CDR3 covers 14 residues. The CDR3 DNA reads as TGTGCCAGTAGTATGGGAGCTGGTAACTATGGCTACACCTTC. This sequence encodes CASSMGAGNYGYTF.

This chain connects TRBV6-4 to TRBJ2-3, with 9 nucleotides matching TRBD2. Germline trimming cut 2 bases from V and 3 bases from J; bases unmatched to any gene: 6. Per germline, CDR1 MRHNA and CDR2 SNTAGT. CDR3 length equals 16 residues. This CDR3 is CASSDEASGATDTQYF. The CDR3 DNA follows: TGTGCCAGCAGTGACGAGGCTAGCGGGGCGACAGATACGCAGTATTTT.

V and J are TRBV4-2 and TRBJ2-1; 9 bases map to TRBD1. V dropped 0 bases and J dropped 4; count of bases not matched to a gene: 10. This CDR3 is 18 amino acids long. Germline V lookup: CDR1 LGHNA, CDR2 YNFKEQ. CDR3 amino acids: CASSQDLAGTGIYNEQFF. The DNA of the CDR3 is TGTGCCAGCAGCCAAGATCTTGCTGGGACAGGGATTTACAATGAGCAGTTCTTC.

The chain uses TRBV7-9 and TRBJ2-3, with 12 bases lining up with TRBD1. The CDR3 has 17 amino acids. Germline V gene lookup returns CDR1 SEHNR and CDR2 FQNEAQ (reference sequence). Trimming took 1 base from V and 4 from J; bases not matched to a gene: 6. The DNA of the CDR3 is TGTGCCAGCAGCTTAGATCTTGGGACAGGGGGCGCAGATACGCAGTATTTT. It yields the protein CASSLDLGTGGADTQYF.

The chain couples TRBV6-5 to TRBJ2-2; TRBD2 is a possible D gene (5 bases). V lost 2 bases, J lost 6 bases, and 10 bases lay in between. There are 14 residues in the CDR3. Looked up from germline, CDR1 is MNHEY and CDR2 is SVGAGI. The CDR3 sequence: CASSYAGRAGELFF. For the CDR3, the DNA is TGTGCCAGCAGTTACGCGGGTCGGGCCGGGGAGCTGTTTTTT.

This rearrangement joins TRBV5-1 to TRBJ1-4; the D gene is possibly TRBD1 (5 bases). V was trimmed by 4 bases and J by 7 bases, leaving 11 bases between them. The germline V gene has CDR1 SGHRS and CDR2 YFSETQ. The CDR3 consists of 13 residues. CDR3 in amino acids: CASSITGSEKLFF. The CDR3 DNA reads TGCGCCAGCAGCATTACAGGAAGTGAAAAACTGTTTTTT.

The gene calls are TRBV5-5 and TRBJ2-7; 8 bases line up with TRBD1. V was pared by 4 bases and J by 6 bases, with 9 bases of the junction left unmatched. CDR3 length: 14 amino acids. Germline-derived CDR1 and CDR2 are SGHKS and YYEKEE (reference sequence). The CDR3 DNA sequence: TGTGCCAGCAGCCGCTGGGACAGGACGGGCGAGCAGTACTTC. This encodes CASSRWDRTGEQYF.

This clone is a singleton in its sample. The V gene is TRBV19, the J gene TRBJ1-5, with D possibly matching TRBD1 (5 bases). Germline V gives CDR1 LNHDA, CDR2 SQIVND (reference sequence). This CDR3 comprises 14 residues. V lost 3 bases, J lost 5 bases, and 11 bases lay in between. This CDR3 reads CASSIPTEYQPQHF. The DNA of the CDR3 is TGTGCCAGTAGTATCCCGACAGAATATCAGCCCCAGCATTTT.

This rearrangement joins TRBV3-1 (or the pseudogene TRBV3-2) to TRBJ2-3, with a tentative D call TRBD2 (5 bases). Germline CDR1 LGHDT, CDR2 YNNKEL (reference sequence). The CDR3 spans 16 residues. V gave up 4 bases and J gave up 3 bases, with 17 bases separating them. CDR3 coding DNA: TGTGCCAGCAGCCTTCCGAGCAGGAGGACGACAGATACGCAGTATTTT. This sequence encodes CASSLPSRRTTDTQYF.

The V and J genes are TRBV29-1 and TRBJ1-1, with a possible D match to TRBD1 (5 bases). V lost 8 bases to trimming and J lost 4 bases, with 17 bases between them. The CDR3 extends over 13 amino acids. Germline CDR1 and CDR2: SQVTM and ANQGSEA. CDR3 loop: CSSHGGTTTEAFF. The CDR3 region has the DNA TGCAGCTCCCATGGGGGGACGACCACTGAAGCTTTCTTT.

The rearrangement links TRBV5-4 to TRBJ2-6; D might be TRBD2 (5 bases). Germline assignment: CDR1 SGHNT and CDR2 YYREEE (reference sequence). The CDR3 loop spans 19 amino acids. The V end lost 4 bases, the J end lost 0 bases, and 20 bases lay between the germline ends. The CDR3 region has the DNA TGTGCCAGCAGCGGAGGTTCAGAGAGTCTAAGCTCTGGGGCCAACGTCCTGACTTTC. Amino acids: CASSGGSESLSSGANVLTF.

The chain joins TRBV6-1 to TRBJ1-3, with D perhaps TRBD1 (5 bases). The CDR3 extends over 18 amino acids. Germline V lookup: CDR1 MNHNS, CDR2 SASEGT. Trimming left V 3 bases short and J 0 bases short, with 18 bases between. The CDR3 spells CASSEGQRAWFSGNTIYF. In DNA, the CDR3 is TGTGCCAGCAGTGAGGGGCAAAGGGCTTGGTTCTCTGGAAACACCATATATTTT.

CDR3 in DNA: TGTGCCAGCAGGACAGCCTCCGAGCAGTACTTC. It specifies CASRTASEQYF. J is TRBJ2-7 and V is TRBV3-1 (or the pseudogene TRBV3-2); D is perhaps TRBD1 (5 bases). This CDR3 spans 11 amino acids. V was pared by 6 bases and J by 6 bases, with 9 bases between. Germline V CDR1 and CDR2: LGHDT, YNNKEL (reference sequence).

This clone was recorded only once. J is TRBJ2-4 and V is TRBV4-1; D perhaps matches TRBD1 (6 bases). In germline, CDR1 is MGHRA, CDR2 YSYEKL. Deletions cut 2 bases from V and 1 base from J, with 6 bases between. The CDR3 loop spans 14 amino acids. The CDR3 here is CASSQTGAKNIQYF. Here the CDR3 DNA reads TGCGCCAGCAGCCAAACAGGGGCCAAAAACATTCAGTACTTC.

V is TRBV7-7 and J is TRBJ1-2, with 9 positions matching TRBD1. CDR3 size: 14 residues. The germline gives CDR1 SSHAT, CDR2 FNYEAQ (reference sequence). Trimming took 4 bases from V and 7 from J; bases not matched to a gene: 7. This CDR3 reads CASSSRDRVSGYTF. Written as DNA, the CDR3 is TGTGCCAGCAGCTCCAGGGACAGGGTGTCTGGCTACACCTTC.

The chain has TRBV3-1 (or the pseudogene TRBV3-2) and TRBJ1-4, with TRBD1 matching 7 bases. In germline, CDR1 is LGHDT, CDR2 YNNKEL (reference sequence). This CDR3 contains 15 residues. Trimming at V came to 5 bases and at J to 5 bases, leaving 8 bases not matched to a gene. The CDR3 region has the DNA TGTGCCAGCAGCTCCCGGACAGGTCAAAATGAAAAACTGTTTTTT. This translates into CASSSRTGQNEKLFF.

This clone appeared a single time. The chain links TRBV2 to TRBJ2-7; 13 bases agree with TRBD2. V shed 6 bases, J shed 3 bases, and the junction held 2 bases outside the gene matches. The CDR3 contains 14 residues. CDR1 is SNHLY and CDR2 is FYNNEI in the germline V gene. DNA of the CDR3: TGTGCCAGCAGCGGGACTAGCGGGGACTACGAGCAGTACTTC. This encodes CASSGTSGDYEQYF.

The CDR3 DNA follows: TGTGCCAGCTCCGAGACAGGTTTGAACACTGAAGCTTTCTTT. It is translated as CASSETGLNTEAFF. The J gene is TRBJ1-1, the V gene TRBV18, with D maybe TRBD1 (6 bases). CDR3 length: 14 amino acids. The ends were cut back, 6 bases at V and 0 bases at J, with 11 bases in the middle. CDR1 is KGHSH, CDR2 LQKENI, per germline.

The chain links TRBV7-2 to TRBJ2-5; a possible D gene is TRBD2 (7 bases). Per germline, CDR1 SGHTA and CDR2 FQGNSA. V shed 0 bases and J shed 7 bases, with 12 bases lying between them. The CDR3 has 14 amino acids. CDR3 sequence (DNA): TGTGCCAGCAGCTTAGCTCGGGGAGGGGGGACCCAGTACTTC. Its protein product is CASSLARGGGTQYF.

V usage is TRBV7-9 and J usage is TRBJ2-3; possibly TRBD2 for D (7 bases). CDR3 length equals 14 residues. V shed 2 bases and J shed 5 bases, with 11 bases lying between them. Germline lookup yields CDR1 SEHNR and CDR2 FQNEAQ (reference sequence). The CDR3 bases are TGTGCCAGCAGCTTAACGGGGGGCGGAGATACGCAGTATTTT. Translating it yields CASSLTGGGDTQYF.

CDR3 sequence: CASSQTQGMTFF. As DNA, the CDR3 is TGTGCCAGCAGTCAGACACAGGGTATGACTTTCTTT. The V call is TRBV6-4, the J call TRBJ1-1; D is perhaps TRBD1 (6 bases). CDR1 MRHNA and CDR2 SNTAGT come from the germline V gene. The CDR3 is made up of 12 amino acids. V lost 5 bases and J 12 bases, leaving 16 bases between the germline ends.

The rearrangement uses TRBV27 and TRBJ2-2, with 8 positions matching TRBD1. The CDR3 covers 21 residues. The germline V gene has CDR1 MNHEY and CDR2 SMNVEV (reference sequence). V gave up 5 bases and J gave up 0 bases; unmatched junction bases: 20. CDR3 sequence: CASSPKPPTGGIRANTGELFF. DNA of the CDR3: TGTGCCAGCAGTCCGAAACCACCCACAGGGGGTATACGAGCGAACACCGGGGAGCTGTTTTTT.